Below are 25 T cell receptor beta chains sequenced from a single sample in a study of blood T cell repertoires in COVID-19. The assay was immunoSEQ multiplex PCR, and TCRdb's table has in-frame clones only and misses some. This sample has around 400,000 clones, with approximately 90% found just once. The sequencing input was PBMCs or T cells enriched from blood (not recorded which). The receptors derive from a woman between 18 and 29 years old who had been exposed to COVID-19.

The chain combines TRBV27 with TRBJ1-2; unclear D gene. V was shortened by 8 bases and J by 7 bases, with 17 bases between the two germline ends. The CDR3 runs 13 residues. The germline CDR1 and CDR2 sequences are MNHEY and SMNVEV (reference sequence). Here the CDR3 DNA reads TGTGCCAGCTCCCCGGAGGGTTTAGGTGGCTACACCTTC. Its translation: CASSPEGLGGYTF.

The chain employs TRBV25-1 and TRBJ1-1; D ambiguous. Germline values: CDR1 MGHDK, CDR2 SYGVNS. The CDR3 contains 12 residues. V was clipped by 4 bases and J by 7 bases, with 10 bases between them. The CDR3 DNA reads as TGTGCCAGCAGTGCACAGAGAAATGAAGCTTTCTTT. Translating it yields CASSAQRNEAFF.

This clone was picked up a small number of times. The V gene is TRBV7-3, the J gene TRBJ2-7, with TRBD1 matching 10 bases. With 4 bases clipped from V and 3 bases from J, the junction kept 0 bases outside the gene matches. Germline lookup yields CDR1 SGHTA and CDR2 FQGTGA. This CDR3 comprises 13 residues. For the CDR3, the DNA is TGTGCCAGCAGCTGGGACAGGGGCTACGAGCAGTACTTC. This gives the protein CASSWDRGYEQYF.

The chain joins TRBV27 to TRBJ1-4, with a tentative D call TRBD1 (6 bases). The germline V and J ends were trimmed by 5 bases and 8 bases, with 18 bases remaining between them. This CDR3 spans 15 amino acids. CDR1 is MNHEY and CDR2 is SMNVEV in the germline V gene (reference sequence). CDR3 coding DNA: TGTGCCAGCAGTCCCACCGACAGGATCTGGGAAAAACTGTTTTTT. This translates into CASSPTDRIWEKLFF. The whole variable domain, filled in from reference TRBV27 and TRBJ1-4, reads EAQVTQNPRYLITVTGKKLTVTCSQNMNHEYMSWYRQDPGLGLRQIYYSMNVEVTDKGDVPEGYKVSRKEKRNFPLILESPSPNQTSLYFCASSPTDRIWEKLFFGSGTQLSVL.

The table lists this clone with a count of one. This chain links TRBV28 with TRBJ2-7; possibly TRBD1 for D (5 bases). The CDR3 has 14 amino acids. The germline V gene has CDR1 MDHEN and CDR2 SYDVKM. The ends were cut back, 3 bases at V and 12 bases at J, with 21 bases in the middle. The CDR3 nucleotides are TGTGCCAGCAGTTTTTCTCAGGGTCTACAGTTTTGGTACTTC. Protein: CASSFSQGLQFWYF.

The DNA of the CDR3 is TGCGCCAGCAGCTTGTCCCCAGGGGGCGCGGATTCACCCCTCCACTTT. This gives the protein CASSLSPGGADSPLHF. J is TRBJ1-6 and V is TRBV5-1; 8 nucleotides align to TRBD1. The CDR3 is made up of 16 amino acids. Germline-derived CDR1 and CDR2 are SGHRS and YFSETQ. V lost 1 base to trimming and J lost 8 bases; unmatched junction nucleotides: 8.

CDR3 protein: CASSRGEGSLGDTQYF. The CDR3 DNA reads as TGTGCCAGCAGTCGGGGGGAGGGGTCCCTCGGAGATACGCAGTATTTT. The chain carries TRBV5-8 and TRBJ2-3; 7 nucleotides align to TRBD2. The CDR3 totals 16 residues. From germline, CDR1 is SGHTS and CDR2 YDEGEE. J gave up 5 bases and V 5 bases, and 14 bases lay outside the gene matches.

In this sample, this clone turned up once. V usage is TRBV14 and J usage is TRBJ2-1, with 14 bases fitting TRBD2. The CDR3 is 18 residues long. Germline V lookup: CDR1 SGHDN, CDR2 FVKESK. The V segment lost 6 bases and the J segment 5 bases; nucleotides outside the gene matches: 12. This CDR3 is CASRAAGLAGGVHNEQFF. CDR3 coding DNA: TGTGCCAGCAGGGCCGCAGGACTAGCGGGGGGCGTACACAATGAGCAGTTCTTC.

This chain connects TRBV3-1 (or the pseudogene TRBV3-2) to TRBJ1-6; D gene uncertain. The V end was cut by 10 bases, the J end by 8 bases, with 15 bases between. The CDR3 extends over 13 amino acids. The germline V gene has CDR1 LGHDT and CDR2 YNNKEL (reference sequence). The CDR3 loop reads CATGLATDSPLHF. CDR3 bases: TGTGCCACCGGACTGGCGACGGATTCACCCCTCCACTTT.

The V call is TRBV12-3 or TRBV12-4, the J call TRBJ1-2; D is unresolved. The CDR3 length is 12 residues. V was shortened by 7 bases and J by 4 bases, with 10 bases between the two germline ends. The chain's CDR3 is CASTAAGYGYTF. The CDR3 DNA sequence: TGTGCCAGCACCGCGGCGGGCTATGGCTACACCTTC.

V is TRBV7-2 and J is TRBJ2-3; 10 bases agree with TRBD2. CDR1 is SGHTA, CDR2 FQGNSA, per germline. J gave up 3 bases and V 5 bases, and 8 bases lay outside the gene matches. The CDR3 length is 16 residues. CDR3 loop: CASSRQRGGSTDTQYF. The CDR3 nucleotides read TGTGCCAGCAGCCGCCAGCGGGGGGGGTCTACAGATACGCAGTATTTT.

The rearrangement links TRBV18 to TRBJ1-1; 10 bases match TRBD1. The germline V gene encodes CDR1 KGHSH and CDR2 LQKENI. The CDR3 sequence is 21 residues long. The V gene end was trimmed by 2 bases and the J gene end by 7 bases; junction bases not matched to a gene: 25. CDR3 sequence: CASSPVQDAPILDRGDIEAFF. CDR3 sequence (DNA): TGTGCCAGCTCACCAGTACAAGATGCACCTATCCTGGACAGGGGGGACATTGAAGCTTTCTTT. The entire variable domain, with the rest obtained from reference TRBV18 and TRBJ1-1, is as follows: NAGVMQNPRHLVRRRGQEARLRCSPMKGHSHVYWYRQLPEEGLKFMVYLQKENIIDESGMPKERFSAEFPKEGPSILRIQQVVRGDSAAYFCASSPVQDAPILDRGDIEAFFGQGTRLTVV.

This clone was seen only once. CDR3 sequence: CASSRGNTEAFF. CDR3 sequence (DNA): TGTGCCAGCAGCCGAGGGAACACTGAAGCTTTCTTT. This rearrangement joins TRBV7-2 to TRBJ1-1; no firm D call. Trimming stripped 5 bases from V and 1 base from J, with 5 bases between. This CDR3 is built from 12 residues. Germline V lookup: CDR1 SGHTA, CDR2 FQGNSA.

This rearrangement joins TRBV4-2 to TRBJ1-4, with D perhaps matching TRBD1 (5 bases). This CDR3 is built from 14 residues. The V gene lost 1 base and the J gene lost 3 bases, with 6 bases spanning the gap. Germline V gene lookup returns CDR1 LGHNA and CDR2 YNFKEQ. The CDR3 sequence is CASSQGQPNEKLFF. Written as DNA, the CDR3 is TGTGCCAGCAGCCAAGGACAGCCTAATGAAAAACTGTTTTTT.

The rearrangement uses TRBV6-5 and TRBJ2-2, with D maybe TRBD2 (7 bases). The CDR3 totals 15 residues. The V end was cut by 2 bases, the J end by 7 bases, with 14 bases between. Germline lookup yields CDR1 MNHEY and CDR2 SVGAGI. The CDR3 nucleotides read TGTGCCAGCAGTTACGTGGGGGGGCTTAGCGGGGAGCTGTTTTTT. Translated: CASSYVGGLSGELFF.

This chain joins TRBV28 and TRBJ1-3; 7 bases fit TRBD1. CDR1 and CDR2 from the germline V gene are MDHEN and SYDVKM. The CDR3 has 15 amino acids. J gave up 0 bases and V 6 bases, and 5 bases lay outside the gene matches. The CDR3 DNA sequence: TGTGCCAGCAGACTACAGGGGTACTCTGGAAACACCATATATTTT. Its protein product is CASRLQGYSGNTIYF.

This chain links TRBV4-2 with TRBJ2-6; D possibly corresponds to TRBD1 (6 bases). Trimming took off 8 bases at V and 0 bases at J, with 11 bases between the two ends. The germline V gene has CDR1 LGHNA and CDR2 YNFKEQ. This CDR3 contains 15 residues. The CDR3 reads CASQPTGSGANVLTF. The CDR3 coding sequence is TGTGCCAGCCAACCGACAGGCTCTGGGGCCAACGTCCTGACTTTC.

CDR3 sequence (DNA): TGTGCCAGCAGTCCAGCCCTCCCTGGACAGGGGACTATGTCCTACAATGAGCAGTTCTTC. Its translation is CASSPALPGQGTMSYNEQFF. The chain joins TRBV27 to TRBJ2-1; 9 positions agree with TRBD1. V shed 5 bases, J shed 1 base, and the junction held 18 bases outside the gene matches. Germline values: CDR1 MNHEY, CDR2 SMNVEV (reference sequence). CDR3 size: 20 residues.

This chain connects TRBV11-2 to TRBJ1-4; TRBD1 is a possible D gene (6 bases). Trimming shortened V by 5 bases and J by 1 base, and 11 bases separated the two germline ends. CDR3 size: 15 residues. Germline V gives CDR1 SGHAT, CDR2 FQNNGV. DNA for the CDR3: TGTGCCAGCAGCGACAGGTGGGGAACTAATGAAAAACTGTTTTTT. Amino acids: CASSDRWGTNEKLFF. Variable domain in full (rest from reference TRBV11-2 and TRBJ1-4): EAGVAQSPRYKIIEKRQSVAFWCNPISGHATLYWYQQILGQGPKLLIQFQNNGVVDDSQLPKDRFSAERLKGVDSTLKIQPAKLEDSAVYLCASSDRWGTNEKLFFGSGTQLSVL.

This clone came up a few times. The chain carries TRBV20-1 and TRBJ1-5, with a tentative D call TRBD1 (5 bases). In germline, CDR1 is DFQATT, CDR2 SNEGSKA (reference sequence). The V gene lost 3 bases and the J gene lost 1 base, with 16 bases spanning the gap. The CDR3 sequence is 16 residues long. The CDR3 sequence is CSASGSGRISNQPQHF. The CDR3 bases are TGCAGTGCTAGTGGATCAGGGAGGATCAGCAATCAGCCCCAGCATTTT.

This clone occurred a few times. V usage is TRBV6-5 and J usage is TRBJ2-2, with 12 positions matching TRBD2. Losses at the gene ends were 8 bases for V and 2 bases for J; bases not matched to a gene: 0. Germline CDR1 reads MNHEY; CDR2 reads SVGAGI. The CDR3 runs 14 residues. The CDR3 DNA follows: TGTGCCAGCGGACTAGCGGGAAACACCGGGGAGCTGTTTTTT. This encodes CASGLAGNTGELFF.

V gene TRBV24-1 combines with J gene TRBJ2-4; perhaps TRBD1 as D (6 bases). In germline, CDR1 is KGHDR, CDR2 SFDVKD. Trimming removed 5 bases at V and 8 bases at J, with 18 bases between. CDR3 length equals 15 residues. CDR3 sequence reads: CATSGPTSEGDIQYF. The CDR3 DNA sequence: TGTGCCACCAGTGGTCCCACTAGTGAGGGGGACATTCAGTACTTC.

This chain links TRBV6-4 with TRBJ2-7; D gene ambiguous. CDR1 is MRHNA, CDR2 SNTAGT, per germline. V dropped 4 bases and J dropped 6 bases, with 4 bases sitting between them. This CDR3 is built from 10 residues. The CDR3 nucleotides read TGTGCCAGCAGTGCCCTCGAGCAGTACTTC. This codes for CASSALEQYF.

This chain uses TRBV19 with TRBJ2-5; 10 bases align to TRBD2. CDR3 length: 15 amino acids. Germline V gives CDR1 LNHDA, CDR2 SQIVND (reference sequence). V was clipped by 6 bases and J by 7 bases; unmatched bases: 11. The CDR3 DNA sequence: TGTGCCAGTAGGGAAGGTAGCGGGGGGCAGGGGACCCAGTACTTC. Protein: CASREGSGGQGTQYF.

J is TRBJ2-7 and V is TRBV6-5, with 11 bases that match TRBD2. The CDR3 covers 13 residues. V was pared by 11 bases and J by 1 base, with 4 bases of the junction left unmatched. Germline values: CDR1 MNHEY, CDR2 SVGAGI. The CDR3 coding sequence is TGTGCCTCCGGGACTAGCGGATCCTACGAGCAGTACTTC. It codes for CASGTSGSYEQYF.